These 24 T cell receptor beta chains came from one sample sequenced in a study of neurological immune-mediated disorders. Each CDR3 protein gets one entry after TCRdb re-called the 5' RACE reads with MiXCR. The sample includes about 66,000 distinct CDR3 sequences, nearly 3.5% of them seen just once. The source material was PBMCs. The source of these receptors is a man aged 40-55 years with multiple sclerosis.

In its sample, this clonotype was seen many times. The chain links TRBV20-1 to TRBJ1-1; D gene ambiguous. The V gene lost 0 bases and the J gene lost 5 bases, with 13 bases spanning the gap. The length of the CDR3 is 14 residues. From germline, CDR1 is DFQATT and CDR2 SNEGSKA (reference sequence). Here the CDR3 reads CSARDLGRGTEAFF. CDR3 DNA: TGCAGTGCTAGAGATTTAGGGCGAGGGACTGAAGCTTTCTTT.

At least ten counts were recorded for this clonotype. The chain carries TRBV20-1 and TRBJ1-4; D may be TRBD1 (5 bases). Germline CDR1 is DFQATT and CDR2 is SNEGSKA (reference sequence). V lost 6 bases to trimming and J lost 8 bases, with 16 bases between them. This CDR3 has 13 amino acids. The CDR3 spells CSAEGVRREKLFF. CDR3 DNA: TGCAGTGCGGAAGGGGTCCGGAGGGAAAAACTGTTTTTT.

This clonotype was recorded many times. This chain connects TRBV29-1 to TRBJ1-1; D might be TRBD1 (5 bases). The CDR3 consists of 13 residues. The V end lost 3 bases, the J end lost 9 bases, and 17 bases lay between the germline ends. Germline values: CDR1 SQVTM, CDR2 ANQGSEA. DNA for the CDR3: TGCAGCGTTGAGCTTGGGACCACCATCCAAGCTTTCTTT. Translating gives CSVELGTTIQAFF. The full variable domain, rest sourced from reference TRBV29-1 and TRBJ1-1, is SAVISQKPSRDICQRGTSLTIQCQVDSQVTMMFWYRQQPGQSLTLIATANQGSEATYESGFVIDKFPISRPNLTFSTLTVSNMSPEDSSIYLCSVELGTTIQAFFGQGTRLTVV.

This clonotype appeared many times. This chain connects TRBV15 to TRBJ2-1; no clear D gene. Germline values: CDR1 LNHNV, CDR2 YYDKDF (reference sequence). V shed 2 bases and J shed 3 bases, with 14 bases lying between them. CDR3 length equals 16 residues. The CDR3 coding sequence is TGTGCCACCAGCAGACCAGGTGCGGTGGGCTACAATGAGCAGTTCTTC. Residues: CATSRPGAVGYNEQFF.

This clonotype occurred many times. Here the CDR3 reads CAIGPSETAFF. For the CDR3, the DNA is TGTGCCATAGGACCCTCCGAGACAGCTTTCTTT. The chain employs TRBV7-9 and TRBJ1-1; D is unclear. With 10 bases removed from V and 10 bases from J, the gap between germline ends came to 16 bases. The germline V gene has CDR1 SEHNR and CDR2 FQNEAQ (reference sequence). This CDR3 has 11 amino acids.

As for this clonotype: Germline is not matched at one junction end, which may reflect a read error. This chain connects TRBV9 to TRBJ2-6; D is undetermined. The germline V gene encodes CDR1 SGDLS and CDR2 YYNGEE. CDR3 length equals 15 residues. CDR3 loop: CASTTICSGDNVLTF. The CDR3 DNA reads TGTGCCAGCACCACTATTTGCTCTGGGGACAACGTCCTGACTTTC.

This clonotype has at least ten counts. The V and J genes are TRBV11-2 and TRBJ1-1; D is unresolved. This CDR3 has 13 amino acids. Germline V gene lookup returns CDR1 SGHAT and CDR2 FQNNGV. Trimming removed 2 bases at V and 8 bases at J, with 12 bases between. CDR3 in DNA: TGTGCCAGCAGCTTAATCGTAACTTCAGAAGCTTTCTTT. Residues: CASSLIVTSEAFF.

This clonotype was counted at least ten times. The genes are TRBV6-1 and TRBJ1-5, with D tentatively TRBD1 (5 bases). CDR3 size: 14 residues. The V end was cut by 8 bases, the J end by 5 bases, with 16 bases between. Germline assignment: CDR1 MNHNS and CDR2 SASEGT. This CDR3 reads CASEIRQGDQPQHF. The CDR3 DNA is TGTGCCAGCGAGATACGGCAGGGAGATCAGCCCCAGCATTTT.

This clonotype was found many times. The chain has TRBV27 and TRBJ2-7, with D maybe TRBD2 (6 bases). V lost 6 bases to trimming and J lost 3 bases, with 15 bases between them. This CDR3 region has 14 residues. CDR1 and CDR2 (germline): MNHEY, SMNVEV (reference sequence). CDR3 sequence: CASRRVADIYEQYF. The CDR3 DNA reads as TGTGCCAGCAGAAGAGTAGCGGATATCTACGAGCAGTACTTC.

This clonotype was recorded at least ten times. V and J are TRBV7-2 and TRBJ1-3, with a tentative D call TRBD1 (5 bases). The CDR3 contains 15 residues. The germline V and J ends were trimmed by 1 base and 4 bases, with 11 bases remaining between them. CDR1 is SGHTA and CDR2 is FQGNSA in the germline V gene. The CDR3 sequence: CASSLGPGSGNTIYF. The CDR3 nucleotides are TGTGCCAGCAGCTTAGGTCCAGGGTCCGGAAACACCATATATTTT.

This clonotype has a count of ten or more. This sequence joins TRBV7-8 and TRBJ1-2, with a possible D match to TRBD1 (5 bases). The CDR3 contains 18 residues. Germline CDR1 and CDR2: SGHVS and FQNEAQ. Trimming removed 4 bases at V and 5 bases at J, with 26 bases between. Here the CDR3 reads CASSSPGQAAGYAYGYTF. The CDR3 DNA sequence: TGTGCCAGCAGCTCCCCAGGGCAGGCAGCGGGGTATGCGTATGGCTACACCTTC. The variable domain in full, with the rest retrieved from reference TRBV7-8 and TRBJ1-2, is GAGVSQSPRYKVAKRGQDVALRCDPISGHVSLFWYQQALGQGPEFLTYFQNEAQLDKSGLPSDRFFAERPEGSVSTLKIQRTQQEDSAVYLCASSSPGQAAGYAYGYTFGSGTRLTVV.

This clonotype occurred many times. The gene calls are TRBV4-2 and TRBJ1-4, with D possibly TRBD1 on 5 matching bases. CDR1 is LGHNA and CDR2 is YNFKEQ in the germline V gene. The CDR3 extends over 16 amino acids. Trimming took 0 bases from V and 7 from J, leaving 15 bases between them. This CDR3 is CASSQDKPGTAEKLFF. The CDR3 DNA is TGTGCCAGCAGCCAAGATAAGCCCGGGACGGCTGAAAAACTGTTTTTT.

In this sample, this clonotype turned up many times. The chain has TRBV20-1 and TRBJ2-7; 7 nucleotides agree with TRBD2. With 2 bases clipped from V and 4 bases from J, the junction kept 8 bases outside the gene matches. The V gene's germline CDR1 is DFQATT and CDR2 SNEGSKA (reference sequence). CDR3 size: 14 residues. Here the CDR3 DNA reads TGCAGTGCTAGATGGACCCCGGGGGGATACGAGCAGTACTTC. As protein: CSARWTPGGYEQYF.

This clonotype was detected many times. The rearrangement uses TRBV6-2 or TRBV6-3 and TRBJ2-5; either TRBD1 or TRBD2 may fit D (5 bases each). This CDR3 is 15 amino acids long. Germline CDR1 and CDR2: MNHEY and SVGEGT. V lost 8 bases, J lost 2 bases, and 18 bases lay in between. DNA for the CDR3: TGTGCCAGCTCTCCGGGGCCGGGACGTCAAGAGACCCAGTACTTC. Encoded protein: CASSPGPGRQETQYF.

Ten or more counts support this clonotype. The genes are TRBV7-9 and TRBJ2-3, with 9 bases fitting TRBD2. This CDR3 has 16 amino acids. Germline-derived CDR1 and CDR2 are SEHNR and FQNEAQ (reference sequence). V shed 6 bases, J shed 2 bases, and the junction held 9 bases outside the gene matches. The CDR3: CASRVGLARNTDTQYF. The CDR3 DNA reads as TGTGCCAGCAGGGTCGGACTAGCGAGGAACACAGATACGCAGTATTTT.

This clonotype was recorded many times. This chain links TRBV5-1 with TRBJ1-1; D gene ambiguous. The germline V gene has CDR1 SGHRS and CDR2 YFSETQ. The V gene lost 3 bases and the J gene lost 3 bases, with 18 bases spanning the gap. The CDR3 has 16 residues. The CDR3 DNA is TGCGCCAGCAGCTCCGGACCCAGTGGGCCCGACACTGAAGCTTTCTTT. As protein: CASSSGPSGPDTEAFF.

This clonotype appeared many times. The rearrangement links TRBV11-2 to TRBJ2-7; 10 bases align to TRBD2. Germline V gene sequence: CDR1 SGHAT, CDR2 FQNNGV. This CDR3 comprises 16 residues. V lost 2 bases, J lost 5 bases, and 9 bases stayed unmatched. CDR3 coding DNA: TGTGCCAGCAGCTTAAGGCTAGCGGGAGAGATCCACGAGCAGTACTTC. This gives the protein CASSLRLAGEIHEQYF.

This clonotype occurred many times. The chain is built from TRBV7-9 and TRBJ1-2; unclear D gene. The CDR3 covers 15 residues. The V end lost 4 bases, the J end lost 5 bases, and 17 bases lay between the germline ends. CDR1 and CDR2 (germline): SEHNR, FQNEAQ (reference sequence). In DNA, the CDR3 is TGTGCCAGCAGCTCCGACGGTACCCTGTGGTATGGCTACACCTTC. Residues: CASSSDGTLWYGYTF.

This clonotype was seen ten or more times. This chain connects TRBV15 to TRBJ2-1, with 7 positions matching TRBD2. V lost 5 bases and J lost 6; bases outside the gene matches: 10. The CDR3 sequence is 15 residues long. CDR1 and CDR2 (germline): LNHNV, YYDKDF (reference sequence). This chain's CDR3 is CATSRSGNPPNEQFF. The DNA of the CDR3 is TGTGCCACCAGCCGGAGCGGGAACCCCCCCAATGAGCAGTTCTTC.

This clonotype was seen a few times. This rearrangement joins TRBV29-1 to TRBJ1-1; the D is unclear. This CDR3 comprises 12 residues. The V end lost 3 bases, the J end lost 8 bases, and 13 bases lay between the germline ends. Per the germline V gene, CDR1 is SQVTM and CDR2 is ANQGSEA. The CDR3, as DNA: TGCAGCGTTGATACCCGGGCGGGGGAAGCTTTCTTT. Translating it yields CSVDTRAGEAFF.

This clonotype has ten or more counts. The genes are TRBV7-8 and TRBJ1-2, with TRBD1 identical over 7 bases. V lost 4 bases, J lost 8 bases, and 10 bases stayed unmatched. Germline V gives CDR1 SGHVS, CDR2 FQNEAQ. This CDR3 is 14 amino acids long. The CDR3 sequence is CASSSETGRYGYTF. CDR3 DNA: TGTGCCAGCAGCTCCGAGACAGGGAGGTACGGCTACACCTTC.

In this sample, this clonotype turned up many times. The CDR3 DNA is TGCGCCAGCAGCGCCGGGGGGTCGAACACCGGGGAGCTGTTTTTT. Its translation is CASSAGGSNTGELFF. V is TRBV5-1 and J is TRBJ2-2; 7 bases map to TRBD2. With V trimmed by 4 bases and J by 0 bases, 3 bases remained unmatched. The CDR3 totals 15 residues. Germline lookup yields CDR1 SGHRS and CDR2 YFSETQ.

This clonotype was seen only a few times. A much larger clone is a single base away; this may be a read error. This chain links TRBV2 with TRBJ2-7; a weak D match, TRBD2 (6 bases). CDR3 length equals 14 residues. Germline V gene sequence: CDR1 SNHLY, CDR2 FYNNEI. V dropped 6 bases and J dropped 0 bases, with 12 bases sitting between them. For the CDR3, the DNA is TGTGCCAGCAGCGGGAGTCTCGGCTCCTACGAGCAGTACGTC. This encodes CASSGSLGSYEQYV.

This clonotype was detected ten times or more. CDR3 sequence: CASSLRETNQPQHF. CDR3 nucleotide sequence: TGTGCCAGCAGTCTCCGGGAGACCAATCAGCCCCAGCATTTT. The chain carries TRBV12-3 or TRBV12-4 and TRBJ1-5, with unresolved D. Trimming pared 5 bases from V and 3 bases from J, leaving 11 bases between. The CDR3 is 14 amino acids.